This T cell receptor beta chain was retrieved from a study of T cell repertoires in cytomegalovirus infection. Study at large: Indications came from public TCR beta signatures; they pointed to CMV infection and to a matching HLA type.

Germline V gives CDR1 SGHVS, CDR2 FQNEAQ. The CDR3 sequence is 15 residues long. The V gene lost 7 bases and the J gene lost 2 bases, with 15 bases spanning the gap. Via MiXCR, TCRdb re-called the reads, giving one row per CDR3 protein. This table has around 900,000 distinct CDR3 sequences, approximately 30% appearing once. Ten or more counts support this clonotype. Antigen unknown. Overall study results and limits: In two of eight donors, the top clonotype was HLA-C-restricted CMV-specific.

V gene TRBV7-8 combines with J gene TRBJ2-1; D may be TRBD1 (6 bases). This sample comprised cultured CD8+ T cells from PBMCs, obtained from culture after CMV antigen stimulation. The receptor was isolated from a human donor in good health (CMV status not recorded). Some clones in this sample may be carry-over from other donors' samples. The CDR3 sequence is CASTIGRGAYNEQFF. In DNA, the CDR3 is TGTGCCAGCACCATCGGCAGGGGCGCCTACAATGAGCAGTTCTTC.